This T cell receptor (beta chain) emerged from a study of T cell clusters in autoimmune cytopenias. TRB was amplified from roughly 250 ng of peripheral blood genomic DNA per sample. Multiplex touch-down PCR amplified TRB using TRB-A and TRB-B pools in one tube. With the multiplex PCR reads reprocessed, TCRdb shows one record per CDR3 protein and no DNA. Recorded for this sample: a few thousand distinct CDR3 sequences. Judged by frequency, this clonotype is medium-sized. These same data were also listed under a study on T cell repertoires in aging, cancer and after chemotherapy. That paper notes: Immunological memory after chemotherapy cannot be judged from the repertoire data.

The material sequenced was peripheral blood. The sequence came from a human donor in good health.

The CDR3 protein is CASSFSDTQSSYEQYF. This chain uses TRBV27 with TRBJ2-7. In germline, CDR1 is MNHEY, CDR2 SMNVEV (reference sequence). There are 16 residues in the CDR3.